This is a list of T cell receptor beta chains from one sample in a study of blood T cell repertoires in COVID-19. Measured with immunoSEQ multiplex PCR; TCRdb has only the in-frame clones, and not every one. There are tens of thousands of clones in the sample; 86% occur only once, and about 14% lies in the top ten. The source material was peripheral blood. The receptors originated from a human donor in a cohort sampled during active COVID-19. Both conserved end residues are part of each CDR3. Fields, in order: J gene, clone size, V gene, D gene, CDR3 protein, CDR3 DNA. D genes are given only for firm matches. Where a row states a size, it is once, few, many or the class of an expanded clone; other rows omit it.

>TRBJ2-3|.|TRBV7-3|TRBD2
CASSELAGGGTDTQYF
TGTGCCAGCAGCGAACTAGCGGGGGGCGGCACAGATACGCAGTATTTT
>TRBJ2-1|.|TRBV11-1|.
CASSLAGRHNEQFF
TGTGCCAGCAGCTTGGCGGGACGCCACAATGAGCAGTTCTTC
>TRBJ2-7|.|TRBV25-1|.
CASSALYEQYF
TGTGCCAGCAGTGCCCTCTACGAGCAGTACTTC
>TRBJ2-3|.|TRBV27|.
CASRSPNLDTQYF
TGTGCCAGCAGGAGCCCTAATCTAGATACGCAGTATTTT
>TRBJ2-3|.|TRBV10-3|TRBD1
CATLGQFSTDTQYF
TGTGCCACGCTGGGACAGTTTAGCACAGATACGCAGTATTTT
>TRBJ1-2|.|TRBV30|.
CAWSVSSYGYTF
TGTGCCTGGAGTGTTAGTAGCTATGGCTACACCTTC
>TRBJ2-1|.|TRBV6-5|TRBD2
CASSYQRGVGQFF
TGTGCCAGCAGTTACCAACGGGGGGTTGGGCAGTTCTTC
>TRBJ1-3|.|TRBV9|.
CASSSGVGNTIYF
TGTGCCAGCAGCTCGGGGGTCGGAAACACCATATATTTT
>TRBJ2-3|.|TRBV9|.
CASSGGFGVTDTQYF
TGTGCCAGCAGCGGAGGGTTCGGGGTCACAGATACGCAGTATTTT
>TRBJ1-6|.|TRBV4-3|.
CASSQAAATGKAINSPLHF
TGCGCCAGCAGCCAAGCAGCGGCCACAGGGAAGGCTATCAATTCACCCCTCCACTTT
>TRBJ2-1|.|TRBV24-1|.
CATSDLRGGDEQFF
TGTGCCACCAGTGATTTGCGGGGAGGCGATGAGCAGTTCTTC
>TRBJ2-2|once|TRBV2|TRBD2
CASTLAGSTGELFF
TGTGCCAGCACTCTAGCGGGATCCACCGGGGAGCTGTTTTTT
>TRBJ2-7|.|TRBV5-1|.
CASSNGPFYEQYF
TGCGCCAGCAGCAATGGGCCCTTCTACGAGCAGTACTTC
>TRBJ1-1|.|TRBV3-1/TRBV3-2|.
CASSQESELEAFF
TGTGCCAGCAGCCAAGAATCTGAACTTGAAGCTTTCTTT
>TRBJ1-6|.|TRBV30|.
CAWSVGEADNSPLHF
TGTGCCTGGAGTGTGGGGGAGGCCGATAATTCACCCCTCCACTTT
>TRBJ1-2|.|TRBV3-1/TRBV3-2|TRBD1
CASSQDRGPANYGYTF
TGTGCCAGCAGCCAAGATAGGGGGCCAGCTAACTATGGCTACACCTTC
>TRBJ2-2|.|TRBV5-1|.
CASSLVGTPGTGELFF
TGCGCCAGCAGCTTGGTTGGTACCCCAGGAACCGGGGAGCTGTTTTTT
>TRBJ2-3|once|TRBV3-1/TRBV3-2|TRBD2
CASSHSGSGNTQYF
TGTGCCAGCAGCCATAGCGGTAGCGGGAATACGCAGTATTTT
>TRBJ1-2|.|TRBV7-9|TRBD1
CASSTLGQVDGYTF
TGTGCCAGCAGCACCCTAGGACAGGTTGATGGCTACACCTTC
>TRBJ1-5|.|TRBV11-2|.
CASSLRRDSNQPQHF
TGTGCCAGCAGCTTAAGGCGGGATAGCAATCAGCCCCAGCATTTT
>TRBJ1-3|few|TRBV7-9|TRBD1
CATGTGNRNTIYF
TGTGCTACGGGGACAGGGAATAGAAACACCATATATTTT
>TRBJ2-7|.|TRBV11-2|.
CASSSGYGAYEQYF
TGTGCCAGCAGCTCAGGGTACGGCGCCTACGAGCAGTACTTC
>TRBJ2-3|.|TRBV5-3|TRBD2
CARSDQSPTSGGTQYF
TGTGCCAGAAGCGACCAATCCCCCACTAGCGGGGGTACGCAGTATTTT
>TRBJ1-1|few|TRBV15|.
CATSTFSGTFNTEAFF
TGTGCCACCAGCACTTTTTCCGGGACTTTTAACACTGAAGCTTTCTTT
>TRBJ2-2|.|TRBV28|TRBD1
CASRTGEQGELFF
TGTGCCAGCCGGACAGGGGAACAGGGGGAGCTGTTTTTT
>TRBJ2-1|once|TRBV29-1|TRBD2
CSAPTSGRGYNEQFF
TGCAGCGCCCCAACTAGCGGGAGGGGATACAATGAGCAGTTCTTC
>TRBJ2-2|.|TRBV15|TRBD1
CATSRAGQVTGELFF
TGTGCCACCAGCAGAGCTGGACAGGTCACCGGGGAGCTGTTTTTT
>TRBJ2-7|.|TRBV27|.
CASSWGYRYEQYF
TGTGCCAGCAGTTGGGGCTACCGCTACGAGCAGTACTTC
>TRBJ2-7|.|TRBV19|TRBD2
CASSASSGGYEQYF
TGTGCCAGTAGTGCATCTAGCGGGGGTTACGAGCAGTACTTC
>TRBJ2-1|.|TRBV2|.
CASNPRGNSYNEQFF
TGTGCCAGCAACCCCAGGGGAAACTCCTACAATGAGCAGTTCTTC
>TRBJ2-7|few|TRBV5-1|.
CASSRQGGSYEQYF
TGCGCCAGCAGCCGGCAGGGAGGCTCCTACGAGCAGTACTTC
>TRBJ2-1|.|TRBV4-2|.
CASSQDRNEQFF
TGTGCCAGCAGCCAAGATCGGAATGAGCAGTTCTTC
>TRBJ1-1|.|TRBV5-8|TRBD1
CASSSGQGADTEAFF
TGTGCCAGCAGCTCGGGACAGGGGGCCGACACTGAAGCTTTCTTT
>TRBJ1-1|.|TRBV11-2|.
CASGIQFTEAFF
TGTGCCAGCGGAATACAGTTCACTGAAGCTTTCTTT
>TRBJ2-1|.|TRBV5-1|TRBD1
CASSLEGTGVYNEQFF
TGCGCCAGCAGCTTGGAGGGGACAGGGGTTTACAATGAGCAGTTCTTC
>TRBJ2-2|.|TRBV19|TRBD1
CASSIGQGEGGELFF
TGTGCCAGTAGTATAGGACAGGGGGAAGGAGGGGAGCTGTTTTTT
>TRBJ2-7|.|TRBV7-2|.
CASKPQGGSYEQYF
TGTGCCAGCAAACCCCAGGGGGGCTCCTACGAGCAGTACTTC